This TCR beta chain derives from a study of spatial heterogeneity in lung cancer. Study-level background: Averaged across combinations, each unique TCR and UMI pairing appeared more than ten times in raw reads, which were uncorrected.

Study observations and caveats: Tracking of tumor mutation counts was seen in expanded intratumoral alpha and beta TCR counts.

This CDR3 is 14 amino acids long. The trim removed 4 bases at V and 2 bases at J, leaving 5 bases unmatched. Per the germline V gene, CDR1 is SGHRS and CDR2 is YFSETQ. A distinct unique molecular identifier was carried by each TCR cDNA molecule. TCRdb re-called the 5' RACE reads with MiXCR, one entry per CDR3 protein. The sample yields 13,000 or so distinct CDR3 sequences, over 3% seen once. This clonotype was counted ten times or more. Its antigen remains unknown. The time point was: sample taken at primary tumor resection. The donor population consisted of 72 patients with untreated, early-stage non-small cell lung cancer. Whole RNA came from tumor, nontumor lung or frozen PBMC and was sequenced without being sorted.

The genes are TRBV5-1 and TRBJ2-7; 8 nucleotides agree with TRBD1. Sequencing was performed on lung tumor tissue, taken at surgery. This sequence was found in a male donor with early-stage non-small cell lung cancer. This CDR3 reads CASSPTGQAYEQYF. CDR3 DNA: TGCGCCAGCAGCCCGACGGGACAGGCCTACGAGCAGTACTTC.